These 23 T cell receptor beta chains share one sample of origin, sequenced in a study of cytomegalovirus exposure and HLA in healthy donors (TCRdb year 2017). Preparation of the library involved the immunoSEQ multiplex PCR assay. The multiplex PCR relied on a mix of 60 forward primers for TCR Vbeta segments and 13 reverse primers for TCR Jbeta segments. In TCRdb, the immuneACCESS table is reduced to in-frame sequences with V and J assigned. These tables do not hold every clone; where another copy was compared, an unresolved V gene accounts for under half, and the others remain unexplained. This sample comprises more than 30,000 clones, 74% of them detected only once. Approximately 6.3% of the sample lies in the top ten. The specimen sequenced was PBMCs. Source of these receptors: a man aged 30 to 39 in good health and CMV-seronegative.

The V gene is TRBV7-2, the J gene TRBJ1-3, with D perhaps matching TRBD1 (5 bases). Germline CDR1 SGHTA, CDR2 FQGNSA. Trimming took 2 bases from V and 7 from J, leaving 9 bases between them. The length of the CDR3 is 13 residues. This CDR3 reads CASSLTPGNTIYF. DNA of the CDR3: TGTGCCAGCAGCTTAACCCCAGGGAACACCATATATTTT.

The genes are TRBV7-9 and TRBJ1-1, with TRBD1 matching over 12 bases. V dropped 8 bases and J dropped 6; count of bases not matched to a gene: 7. This CDR3 comprises 14 residues. Germline CDR1 SEHNR, CDR2 FQNEAQ (reference sequence). CDR3 sequence reads: CASSGGQGAAEAFF. The DNA for the CDR3 is TGTGCCAGCTCTGGGGGACAGGGGGCGGCTGAAGCTTTCTTT.

By share, this clone ranks as medium-sized (0.01 to 0.1%). This chain links TRBV2 with TRBJ2-7; TRBD1 aligns across 7 bases. The CDR3 loop spans 14 amino acids. The J segment lost 2 bases and the V segment lost 6 bases, leaving 7 bases of the junction unmatched. The germline V gene has CDR1 SNHLY and CDR2 FYNNEI. CDR3 nucleotides: TGTGCCAGCAGGGACTGGGGACAGACCTACGAGCAGTACTTC. It yields the protein CASRDWGQTYEQYF.

This chain connects TRBV30 to TRBJ2-7; 11 bases agree with TRBD1. The V gene end was trimmed by 1 base and the J gene end by 8 bases; junction bases not matched to a gene: 19. CDR1 is GTSNPN and CDR2 is SVGIG in the germline V gene (reference sequence). This CDR3 spans 18 amino acids. DNA of the CDR3: TGTGCCTGGAGTGCCTGGCCGGGACAGGGGGTCCCAGGTTCCAAGCAGTACTTC. This gives the protein CAWSAWPGQGVPGSKQYF.

As for this clone: A read error may account for a junction end that differs from germline. The sample holds other DNA sequences that translate to the same CDR3. The rearrangement joins TRBV2 to TRBJ1-1; D remains ambiguous. This CDR3 is 13 amino acids long. The germline CDR1 and CDR2 sequences are SNHLY and FYNNEI. This CDR3 is CASRGRLNTEAFF. The CDR3 DNA reads as TGTGCCAGCAGGGGGAGGCTGAACACTGAGGCTTTCTTT.

This chain joins TRBV6-5 and TRBJ2-7, with a weak D call TRBD2 (6 bases). V gave up 6 bases and J gave up 3 bases, with 15 bases separating them. CDR1 MNHEY and CDR2 SVGAGI come from the germline V gene. The CDR3 loop spans 14 amino acids. CDR3 bases: TGTGCCAGCAGAAAGAGCGGGCCTCGCTACGAGCAGTACTTC. Protein: CASRKSGPRYEQYF.

Worth noting for this clone: Its ends do not fully match the called genes, so a read error is possible. V and J are TRBV4-1 and TRBJ2-7; D gene ambiguous. Germline V CDR1 and CDR2: MGHRA, YSYEKL. CDR3 size: 14 residues. CDR3: CASSQVDSSDEQYF. CDR3 in DNA: TGCGCCAGCAGCCAAGTTGATAGCTCCGACGAGCAGTACTTC.

The rearrangement links TRBV6-1 to TRBJ1-1; D might be TRBD1 (5 bases). The V end was cut by 4 bases, the J end by 1 base, with 10 bases between. CDR1 and CDR2 from the germline V gene are MNHNS and SASEGT. This CDR3 is 14 amino acids long. The CDR3 sequence is CASSVTGGNTEAFF. DNA of the CDR3: TGTGCCAGCAGTGTCACGGGGGGGAACACTGAAGCTTTCTTT.

The rearrangement links TRBV29-1 to TRBJ2-6; 7 bases are a match to TRBD2. With 6 bases clipped from V and 3 bases from J, the junction kept 5 bases outside the gene matches. Germline V gene lookup returns CDR1 SQVTM and CDR2 ANQGSEA. This CDR3 spans 14 amino acids. As DNA, the CDR3 is TGCAGCGTCGTGGGGGGGGGTGGGGCCAACGTCCTGACTTTC. Amino acids: CSVVGGGGANVLTF. Full variable domain (rest looked up from reference TRBV29-1 and TRBJ2-6): SAVISQKPSRDICQRGTSLTIQCQVDSQVTMMFWYRQQPGQSLTLIATANQGSEATYESGFVIDKFPISRPNLTFSTLTVSNMSPEDSSIYLCSVVGGGGANVLTFGAGSRLTVL.

CDR3 sequence reads: CASSIVGQGVSSGYTF. In nucleotides, the CDR3 is TGTGCCAGTAGTATCGTGGGACAGGGGGTATCTAGTGGCTACACCTTC. This chain uses TRBV19 with TRBJ1-2, with 11 bases aligning to TRBD1. The CDR3 contains 16 residues. Germline V gene lookup returns CDR1 LNHDA and CDR2 SQIVND (reference sequence). V gave up 3 bases and J gave up 7 bases; unmatched junction bases: 10.

The sample holds a few counts of this clone. The V and J genes are TRBV6-6 and TRBJ2-2, with D uncertain. With 3 bases removed from V and 5 bases from J, the gap between germline ends came to 7 bases. The CDR3 has 13 residues. Germline CDR1 MNHNY, CDR2 SVGAGI (reference sequence). As DNA, the CDR3 is TGTGCCAGCAGTTATATCGGGACCGGGGAGCTGTTTTTT. It encodes CASSYIGTGELFF.

The V and J genes are TRBV11-3 and TRBJ2-3, with 7 bases fitting TRBD2. Germline CDR1 and CDR2: SGHNT and YENEEA. After removal of 5 bases from V and 3 bases from J, the junction contained 5 bases not matched to a gene. The length of the CDR3 is 14 residues. The CDR3 DNA reads as TGTGCCAGCAGCCAGGCGGGAGTTACAGATACGCAGTATTTT. It encodes CASSQAGVTDTQYF.

The rearrangement uses TRBV27 and TRBJ1-2; D may be TRBD1 (6 bases). CDR3 size: 15 residues. The ends were cut back, 5 bases at V and 7 bases at J, with 20 bases in the middle. Germline V gives CDR1 MNHEY, CDR2 SMNVEV (reference sequence). DNA of the CDR3: TGTGCCAGCAGTCCGACCGGGCGAGGGACACGTGGCTACACCTTC. As protein: CASSPTGRGTRGYTF.

This sequence joins TRBV10-2 and TRBJ2-7; 7 positions agree with TRBD1. J lost 1 base, V lost 1 base, and 4 bases had no gene match. CDR3 length equals 15 residues. The germline gives CDR1 WSHSY, CDR2 SAAADI. The CDR3 DNA reads as TGCGCCAGCAGTGAGTTACAGGGGCGGTCCTACGAGCAGTACTTC. This codes for CASSELQGRSYEQYF.

The rearrangement joins TRBV6-5 to TRBJ1-5; 10 bases align to TRBD1. Germline V gene lookup returns CDR1 MNHEY and CDR2 SVGAGI. The CDR3 sequence is 14 residues long. With 6 bases clipped from V and 6 bases from J, the junction kept 5 bases outside the gene matches. CDR3 bases: TGTGCCAGCAGAACGGGACAGGGGAGTCAGCCCCAGCATTTT. Translated, it gives CASRTGQGSQPQHF.

The CDR3 sequence: CASSPNTGQVNTEAFF. The CDR3 DNA is TGTGCCAGCTCACCAAACACGGGACAGGTGAACACTGAAGCTTTCTTT. The chain recombines TRBV18 with TRBJ1-1; 8 bases align to TRBD1. V trimming: 2 bases; J trimming: 0 bases; junction bases outside the gene matches: 5. CDR3 size: 16 residues. Germline loops: CDR1 KGHSH, CDR2 LQKENI. The whole variable domain, remainder taken from reference TRBV18 and TRBJ1-1, is NAGVMQNPRHLVRRRGQEARLRCSPMKGHSHVYWYRQLPEEGLKFMVYLQKENIIDESGMPKERFSAEFPKEGPSILRIQQVVRGDSAAYFCASSPNTGQVNTEAFFGQGTRLTVV.

In its sample, this clone was seen once. V usage is TRBV30 and J usage is TRBJ2-7; D may be TRBD2 (5 bases). CDR1 GTSNPN and CDR2 SVGIG come from the germline V gene (reference sequence). This CDR3 region has 14 residues. Trimming removed 0 bases from V and 6 bases from J, with 15 bases in between. CDR3: CAWSVRLSGSEQYF. The CDR3 DNA sequence: TGTGCCTGGAGTGTTCGGTTATCGGGATCCGAGCAGTACTTC.

A single count supports this clone. This same CDR3 is encoded by further DNA sequences in the sample. The chain has TRBV30 and TRBJ2-1, with D possibly being TRBD2 (5 bases). The CDR3 length is 12 residues. Germline loops: CDR1 GTSNPN, CDR2 SVGIG (reference sequence). Trimming pared 3 bases from V and 6 bases from J, leaving 9 bases between. CDR3: CAWSGLANEQFF. DNA for the CDR3: TGTGCCTGGAGCGGACTGGCCAATGAGCAGTTCTTC. The entire variable domain, with the rest obtained from reference TRBV30 and TRBJ2-1, is as follows: SQTIHQWPATLVQPVGSPLSLECTVEGTSNPNLYWYRQAAGRGLQLLFYSVGIGQISSEVPQNLSASRPQDRQFILSSKKLLLSDSGFYLCAWSGLANEQFFGPGTRLTVL.

The chain employs TRBV6-5 and TRBJ2-3; 10 bases fit TRBD1. The end of the DNA fits TRBJ1-5 better, so the J call may be wrong. The CDR3 extends over 14 amino acids. CDR1 MNHEY and CDR2 SVGAGI come from the germline V gene. The CDR3 sequence: CASSRDRGRNTQHF. The CDR3, as DNA: TGTGCCAGCAGCCGTGACAGGGGGCGGAATACGCAGCATTTT.

The chain links TRBV28 to TRBJ1-2, with D possibly TRBD1 on 6 matching bases. The CDR3 covers 13 residues. Trimming removed 6 bases from V and 7 bases from J, with 15 bases in between. CDR1 is MDHEN and CDR2 is SYDVKM in the germline V gene. CDR3 nucleotides: TGTGCCAGCAGCCCCCCCGGGACAAGTGGCTACACCTTC. Protein sequence: CASSPPGTSGYTF.

The sample holds a few counts of this clone. This chain connects TRBV5-6 to TRBJ1-5, with 8 bases aligning to TRBD1. The CDR3 contains 14 residues. V trimming: 5 bases; J trimming: 2 bases; junction bases outside the gene matches: 3. Germline lookup yields CDR1 SGHDT and CDR2 YYEEEE. As DNA, the CDR3 is TGTGCCAGCAGTTGGGGACAGGGCAATCAGCCCCAGCATTTT. Residues: CASSWGQGNQPQHF.

The chain uses TRBV30 and TRBJ2-7; TRBD1 agrees at 8 bases. The length of the CDR3 is 11 residues. Germline V gene sequence: CDR1 GTSNPN, CDR2 SVGIG (reference sequence). The V segment lost 3 bases and the J segment 6 bases; nucleotides outside the gene matches: 1. The DNA for the CDR3 is TGTGCCTGGAGGACAGGGGTCGAGCAGTACTTC. This codes for CAWRTGVEQYF.

The rearrangement links TRBV11-2 to TRBJ2-3; 10 bases agree with TRBD2. J gave up 0 bases and V 7 bases, and 4 bases lay outside the gene matches. The CDR3 consists of 15 residues. Per the germline V gene, CDR1 is SGHAT and CDR2 is FQNNGV. This CDR3 reads CASTVAGGSTDTQYF. The CDR3 DNA reads as TGTGCCAGCACCGTAGCGGGGGGCAGCACAGATACGCAGTATTTT.